Sequencing of this T cell receptor beta chain was carried out in a study of blood T cells in healthy people across ages. Through a sample-barcoded 5' primer and a J-beta primer mix, a second PCR was run for roughly 6 to 12 cycles. Every sample gave at least 2.5 million paired-end reads containing CDR3. TCRdb called the 5' RACE reads again in MiXCR, with one record for every CDR3 protein. Of 650,000 to 1,000,000 distinct CDR3 sequences in the sample, roughly 40% were seen once. Germline V gene lookup returns CDR1 MNHNY and CDR2 SVGAGI (reference sequence). This CDR3 spans 17 amino acids. V was pared by 2 bases and J by 0 bases, with 14 bases between. A few counts support this clonotype.

Source material: blood. V usage is TRBV6-6 and J usage is TRBJ2-1; D perhaps matches TRBD1 (5 bases). The clonotype was recovered from a man younger than 30 in good health. CDR3 sequence: CASSYGAQLSSYNEQFF. CDR3 DNA: TGTGCCAGCAGTTACGGGGCCCAACTGAGCTCCTACAATGAGCAGTTCTTC.